This T cell receptor (beta chain) stems from a study of blood T cell repertoires in COVID-19. The assay was immunoSEQ multiplex PCR, and TCRdb's table has in-frame clones only and misses some. The table records 83,000 or so clones, approximately 80% of them present only once. This clone was counted a few times. Germline V CDR1 and CDR2: PRHDT, FYEKMQ (reference sequence). The CDR3 is 16 residues long. The V segment lost 0 bases and the J segment 5 bases; nucleotides outside the gene matches: 6. The material sequenced was peripheral blood. The TCR was taken from an elderly woman with acute or convalescent COVID-19. The rearrangement uses TRBV13 and TRBJ1-1; TRBD1 aligns across 10 bases. Here the CDR3 reads CASSLGRDRGYTEAFF. The CDR3 region has the DNA TGTGCCAGCAGCTTAGGCCGGGACAGGGGATATACTGAAGCTTTCTTT.